These 24 T cell receptor beta chains were all obtained from the same sample, sequenced in a study of technical replicates of blood from several donors. The data were produced by immunoSEQ multiplex PCR, yet TCRdb's version contains in-frame clones alone and is incomplete. This sample has 90,000 to 100,000 clones, with about 96% found just once. Sequenced material: T cells isolated from PBMCs. Receptors were obtained from a human donor in good health.

The chain uses TRBV2 and TRBJ1-2; 9 nucleotides line up with TRBD1. Germline-derived CDR1 and CDR2 are SNHLY and FYNNEI. This CDR3 has 13 amino acids. J gave up 5 bases and V 6 bases, and 4 bases lay outside the gene matches. The CDR3 is CASSTGGVYGYTF. CDR3 DNA: TGTGCCAGCAGCACAGGGGGCGTTTATGGCTACACCTTC.

The rearrangement links TRBV30 to TRBJ1-5, with TRBD1 identical over 10 bases. CDR3 length equals 17 residues. Trimming at V came to 5 bases and at J to 0 bases, leaving 10 bases not matched to a gene. The germline V gene encodes CDR1 GTSNPN and CDR2 SVGIG (reference sequence). The CDR3 bases are TGTGCCTGGGGTGGGACAGGGGTCCTGCTTAGCAATCAGCCCCAGCATTTT. Translating it yields CAWGGTGVLLSNQPQHF.

This clone was picked up one time. The chain combines TRBV5-4 with TRBJ2-5, with TRBD2 matching over 11 bases. Losses at the gene ends were 3 bases for V and 1 base for J; bases not matched to a gene: 2. The germline V gene encodes CDR1 SGHNT and CDR2 YYREEE (reference sequence). This CDR3 is 15 amino acids long. CDR3 in amino acids: CASSSTSGSQETQYF. CDR3 coding DNA: TGTGCCAGCAGCTCTACTAGCGGGAGCCAAGAGACCCAGTACTTC.

V gene TRBV11-3 combines with J gene TRBJ2-1; possible D gene TRBD2, 6 bases. The CDR3 is 15 amino acids. V lost 6 bases, J lost 8 bases, and 20 bases lay in between. Germline CDR1 reads SGHNT; CDR2 reads YENEEA. DNA of the CDR3: TGTGCCAGCAGACCCCGGGACTGGTTAGAGGATGAGCAGTTCTTC. The encoded protein is CASRPRDWLEDEQFF.

J is TRBJ2-1 and V is TRBV10-1; D is unclear. Trimming removed 7 bases at V and 7 bases at J, with 5 bases between. The CDR3 contains 10 residues. Germline V CDR1 and CDR2: WNHNN, SYGVQD (reference sequence). This CDR3 reads CASIENEQFF. CDR3 in DNA: TGCGCCAGCATAGAGAATGAGCAGTTCTTC.

The V gene is TRBV6-1, the J gene TRBJ2-5; possible D gene TRBD2, 6 bases. Per germline, CDR1 MNHNS and CDR2 SASEGT. V was shortened by 11 bases and J by 4 bases, with 23 bases between the two germline ends. The CDR3 consists of 15 residues. Here the CDR3 reads CAYSPLGGDIETQYF. CDR3 bases: TGTGCCTACAGCCCCCTTGGAGGGGATATAGAGACCCAGTACTTC.

J is TRBJ1-2 and V is TRBV30; no reliable D call. Per germline, CDR1 GTSNPN and CDR2 SVGIG (reference sequence). The CDR3 totals 11 residues. Between the trimmed V and J ends, which lost 2 bases and 9 bases, there was a span of 10 bases. The CDR3, as DNA: TGTGCCTGGAGTTACAGTGAGAGCTACACCTTC. Translated, it gives CAWSYSESYTF.

This rearrangement joins TRBV30 to TRBJ1-2; 9 bases are shared with TRBD1. The germline V gene encodes CDR1 GTSNPN and CDR2 SVGIG (reference sequence). CDR3 length equals 13 residues. Trimming at V came to 4 bases and at J to 3 bases, leaving 3 bases not matched to a gene. CDR3 DNA: TGTGCCTGGACATGGGACAGGGACTATGGCTACACCTTC. Amino acids: CAWTWDRDYGYTF.

The rearrangement uses TRBV9 and TRBJ2-7; D not resolved. V was clipped by 0 bases and J by 3 bases, with 7 bases between them. The CDR3 covers 13 residues. Per germline, CDR1 SGDLS and CDR2 YYNGEE. CDR3 in DNA: TGTGCCAGCAGCGTAGAGGAGAACTACGAGCAGTACTTC. It yields the protein CASSVEENYEQYF.

This chain connects TRBV30 to TRBJ1-3, with TRBD1 matching over 7 bases. V dropped 2 bases and J dropped 0; count of bases not matched to a gene: 4. The CDR3 is made up of 15 amino acids. Germline CDR1 GTSNPN, CDR2 SVGIG (reference sequence). CDR3 DNA sequence: TGTGCCTGGAGTATGACAGGGAGCTCTGGAAACACCATATATTTT. This gives the protein CAWSMTGSSGNTIYF.

The chain uses TRBV6-6 and TRBJ2-4, with TRBD1 matching 7 bases. Trimming removed 6 bases from V and 7 bases from J; junction bases left unmatched: 9. This CDR3 is 14 amino acids long. Per the germline V gene, CDR1 is MNHNY and CDR2 is SVGAGI (reference sequence). The CDR3 coding sequence is TGTGCCAGCAGCTATACAGGGGTTTTGAACATTCAGTACTTC. As protein: CASSYTGVLNIQYF.

The V gene is TRBV30, the J gene TRBJ2-7; TRBD1 matches 7 bases. Per germline, CDR1 GTSNPN and CDR2 SVGIG (reference sequence). Germline trimming cut 7 bases from V and 4 bases from J; bases unmatched to any gene: 7. The CDR3 runs 12 residues. The CDR3 DNA follows: TGTGCCTCGAGGGGACAGACTTACGAGCAGTACTTC. Protein sequence: CASRGQTYEQYF.

The chain couples TRBV6-1 to TRBJ1-2, with D possibly matching TRBD1 (5 bases). Germline values: CDR1 MNHNS, CDR2 SASEGT. CDR3 length equals 15 residues. The V end lost 4 bases, the J end lost 2 bases, and 14 bases lay between the germline ends. The CDR3 protein is CASSVEAGMNYGYTF. The CDR3 bases are TGTGCCAGCAGTGTTGAGGCAGGGATGAACTATGGCTACACCTTC.

This rearrangement joins TRBV9 to TRBJ2-3; the D gene is possibly TRBD2 (5 bases). Germline V gene lookup returns CDR1 SGDLS and CDR2 YYNGEE. This CDR3 contains 14 residues. V lost 0 bases, J lost 4 bases, and 9 bases lay in between. Here the CDR3 reads CASSVGEGADTQYF. For the CDR3, the DNA is TGTGCCAGCAGCGTAGGAGAGGGCGCAGATACGCAGTATTTT.

This chain links TRBV10-1 with TRBJ1-5, with 8 positions matching TRBD1. The CDR3 covers 14 residues. Germline assignment: CDR1 WNHNN and CDR2 SYGVQD (reference sequence). V shed 10 bases and J 7 bases; nucleotides not matched to a gene: 12. CDR3 DNA sequence: TGCGCCACCACACAGGGGGGGGAAGGACAGCCCCAGCATTTT. Its translation: CATTQGGEGQPQHF.

The V call is TRBV7-7, the J call TRBJ2-1; 8 nucleotides agree with TRBD2. There are 17 residues in the CDR3. Trimming removed 2 bases from V and 5 bases from J; junction bases left unmatched: 11. CDR1 SSHAT and CDR2 FNYEAQ come from the germline V gene (reference sequence). The CDR3 spells CASSLNPGLAGNNEQFF. The CDR3 coding sequence is TGTGCCAGCAGCTTAAACCCTGGACTAGCAGGGAACAATGAGCAGTTCTTC.

The gene calls are TRBV7-9 and TRBJ2-7, with TRBD2 identical over 8 bases. Germline loops: CDR1 SEHNR, CDR2 FQNEAQ (reference sequence). Germline trimming cut 5 bases from V and 1 base from J; bases unmatched to any gene: 4. CDR3 length equals 14 residues. As DNA, the CDR3 is TGTGCCAGCAGCGCCGGACTAGCATCCTACGAGCAGTACTTC. Its translation is CASSAGLASYEQYF.

The gene calls are TRBV7-9 and TRBJ2-2, with D unclear. This CDR3 comprises 13 residues. Germline V gene lookup returns CDR1 SEHNR and CDR2 FQNEAQ (reference sequence). The germline V and J ends were trimmed by 2 bases and 6 bases, with 7 bases remaining between them. Here the CDR3 DNA reads TGTGCCAGCAGCTTACCCCTAGCCGGGGAGCTGTTTTTT. This gives the protein CASSLPLAGELFF.

The CDR3 DNA is TGTGCCAGCAGGACTAGCGGGAAGTCAGATACGCAGTATTTT. Its protein is CASRTSGKSDTQYF. The chain couples TRBV28 to TRBJ2-3; 11 positions agree with TRBD2. CDR1 is MDHEN and CDR2 is SYDVKM in the germline V gene. This CDR3 contains 14 residues. J lost 4 bases, V lost 6 bases, and 3 bases had no gene match.

The chain combines TRBV7-2 with TRBJ2-1, with a possible D match to TRBD2 (5 bases). Looked up from germline, CDR1 is SGHTA and CDR2 is FQGNSA. V was pared by 4 bases and J by 5 bases, with 21 bases between. The CDR3 totals 17 residues. As DNA, the CDR3 is TGTGCCAGCAGCTATCCAGGACGGGAAACGTTTAACAATGAGCAGTTCTTC. As protein: CASSYPGRETFNNEQFF.

The chain carries TRBV27 and TRBJ1-2; D might be TRBD1 (6 bases). Germline V gene sequence: CDR1 MNHEY, CDR2 SMNVEV (reference sequence). The CDR3 is made up of 13 amino acids. Trimming took 2 bases from V and 8 from J, leaving 12 bases between them. The CDR3 loop reads CASSLVQGSGYTF. Written as DNA, the CDR3 is TGTGCCAGCAGTTTAGTCCAGGGGTCCGGCTACACCTTC.

The chain recombines TRBV6-5 with TRBJ2-5; 11 nucleotides match TRBD1. Germline CDR1 reads MNHEY; CDR2 reads SVGAGI. The junction had 6 bases not matched to a gene; V was cut back by 5 bases and J by 4 bases. CDR3 size: 15 residues. The CDR3 DNA sequence: TGTGCCAGCAGTATGGGACAGGGGGAGGGAGAGACCCAGTACTTC. It is translated as CASSMGQGEGETQYF.

The rearrangement uses TRBV6-1 and TRBJ2-7; no clear D. Germline lookup yields CDR1 MNHNS and CDR2 SASEGT. The germline V and J ends were trimmed by 5 bases and 7 bases, with 15 bases remaining between them. This CDR3 region has 13 residues. The CDR3 region has the DNA TGTGCCAGCAGTTTACCCAGTGGTGTAGAGCAGTACTTC. It specifies CASSLPSGVEQYF.

This chain links TRBV4-2 with TRBJ1-1, with D tentatively TRBD1 (5 bases). The length of the CDR3 is 15 residues. From germline, CDR1 is LGHNA and CDR2 YNFKEQ. V was clipped by 1 base and J by 1 base, with 10 bases between them. CDR3 nucleotides: TGTGCCAGCAGCCAAGGTGGGGGGGGGAACACTGAAGCTTTCTTT. Translation: CASSQGGGGNTEAFF.